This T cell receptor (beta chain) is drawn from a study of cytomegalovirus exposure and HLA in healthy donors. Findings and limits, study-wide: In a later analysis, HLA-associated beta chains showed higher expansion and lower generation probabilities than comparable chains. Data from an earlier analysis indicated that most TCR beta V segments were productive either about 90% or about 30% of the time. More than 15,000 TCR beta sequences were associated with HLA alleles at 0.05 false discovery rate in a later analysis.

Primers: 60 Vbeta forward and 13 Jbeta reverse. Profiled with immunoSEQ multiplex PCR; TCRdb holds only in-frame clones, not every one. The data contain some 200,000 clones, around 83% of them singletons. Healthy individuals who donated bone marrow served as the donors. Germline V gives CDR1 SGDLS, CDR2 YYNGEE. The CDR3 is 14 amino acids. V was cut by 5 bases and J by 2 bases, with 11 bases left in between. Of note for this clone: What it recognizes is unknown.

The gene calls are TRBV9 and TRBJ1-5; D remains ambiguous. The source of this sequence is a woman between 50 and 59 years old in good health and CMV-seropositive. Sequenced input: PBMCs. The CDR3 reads CASRHLAGNQPQHF. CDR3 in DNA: TGTGCCAGCAGGCATCTCGCAGGCAATCAGCCCCAGCATTTT.